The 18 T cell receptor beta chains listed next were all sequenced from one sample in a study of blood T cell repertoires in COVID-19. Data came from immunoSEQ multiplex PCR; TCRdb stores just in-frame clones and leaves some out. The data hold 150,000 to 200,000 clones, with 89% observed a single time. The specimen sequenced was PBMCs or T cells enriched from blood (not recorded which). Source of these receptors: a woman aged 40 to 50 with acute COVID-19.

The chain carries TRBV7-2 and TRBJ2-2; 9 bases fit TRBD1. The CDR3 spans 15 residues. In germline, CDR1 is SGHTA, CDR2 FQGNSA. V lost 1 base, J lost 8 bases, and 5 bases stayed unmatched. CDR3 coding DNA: TGTGCCAGCAGCTTAGACAGGGGGCGGTCGGGGGAGCTGTTTTTT. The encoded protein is CASSLDRGRSGELFF.

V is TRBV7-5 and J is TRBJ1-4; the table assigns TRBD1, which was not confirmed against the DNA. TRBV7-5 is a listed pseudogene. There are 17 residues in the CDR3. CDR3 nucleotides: TGTGTCAGAAGCTTAGGATTCCAGGGTGCAACTAATGAAAAACTGTTTTTT. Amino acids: CVRSLGFQGATNEKLFF.

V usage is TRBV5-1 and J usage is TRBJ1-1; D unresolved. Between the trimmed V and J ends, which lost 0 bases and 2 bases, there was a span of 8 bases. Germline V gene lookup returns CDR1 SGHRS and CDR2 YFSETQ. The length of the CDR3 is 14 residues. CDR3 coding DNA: TGCGCCAGCAGCTTGGACGGAGCAAACACTGAAGCTTTCTTT. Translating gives CASSLDGANTEAFF.

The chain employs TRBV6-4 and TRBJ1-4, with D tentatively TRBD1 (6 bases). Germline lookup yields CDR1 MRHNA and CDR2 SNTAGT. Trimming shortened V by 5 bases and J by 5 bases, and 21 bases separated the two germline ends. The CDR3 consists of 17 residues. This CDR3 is CASSSNTRTVKNEKLFF. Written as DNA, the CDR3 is TGTGCCAGCAGTTCGAACACAAGGACAGTAAAAAATGAAAAACTGTTTTTT.

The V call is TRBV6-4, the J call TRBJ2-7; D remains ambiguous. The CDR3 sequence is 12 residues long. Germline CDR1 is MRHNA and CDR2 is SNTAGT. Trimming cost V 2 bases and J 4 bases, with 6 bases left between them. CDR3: CASSDGRYEQYF. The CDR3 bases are TGTGCCAGCAGTGACGGCAGATACGAGCAGTACTTC.

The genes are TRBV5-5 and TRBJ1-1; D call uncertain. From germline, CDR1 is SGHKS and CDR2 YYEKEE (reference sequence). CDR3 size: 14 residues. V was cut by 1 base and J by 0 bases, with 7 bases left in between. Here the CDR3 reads CASSLMQMNTEAFF. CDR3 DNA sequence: TGTGCCAGCAGCTTGATGCAGATGAACACTGAAGCTTTCTTT.

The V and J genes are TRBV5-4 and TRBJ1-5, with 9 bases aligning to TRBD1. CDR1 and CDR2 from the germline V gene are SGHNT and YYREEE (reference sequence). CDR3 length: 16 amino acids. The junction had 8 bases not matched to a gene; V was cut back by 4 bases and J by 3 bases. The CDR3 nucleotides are TGTGCCAGCAGCCCCAGGACAGGGGAGGACAATCAGCCCCAGCATTTT. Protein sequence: CASSPRTGEDNQPQHF. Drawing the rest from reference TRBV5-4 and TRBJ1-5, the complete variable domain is ETGVTQSPTHLIKTRGQQVTLRCSSQSGHNTVSWYQQALGQGPQFIFQYYREEENGRGNFPPRFSGLQFPNYSSELNVNALELDDSALYLCASSPRTGEDNQPQHFGDGTRLSIL.

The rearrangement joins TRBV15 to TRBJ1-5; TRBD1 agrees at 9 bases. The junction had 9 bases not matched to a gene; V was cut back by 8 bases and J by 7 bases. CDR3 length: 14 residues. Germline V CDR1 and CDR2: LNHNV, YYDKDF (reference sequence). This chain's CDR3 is CATGHGTGNQPQHF. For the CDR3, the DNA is TGTGCCACCGGACACGGGACAGGGAACCAGCCCCAGCATTTT. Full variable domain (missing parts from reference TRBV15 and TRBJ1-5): DAMVIQNPRYQVTQFGKPVTLSCSQTLNHNVMYWYQQKSSQAPKLLFHYYDKDFNNEADTPDNFQSRRPNTSFCFLDIRSPGLGDTAMYLCATGHGTGNQPQHFGDGTRLSIL.

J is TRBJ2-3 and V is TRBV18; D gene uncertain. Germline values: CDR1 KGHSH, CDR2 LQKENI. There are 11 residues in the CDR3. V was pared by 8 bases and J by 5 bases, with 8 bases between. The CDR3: CASRTVDTQYF. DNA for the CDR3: TGTGCCAGCCGAACGGTAGATACGCAGTATTTT.

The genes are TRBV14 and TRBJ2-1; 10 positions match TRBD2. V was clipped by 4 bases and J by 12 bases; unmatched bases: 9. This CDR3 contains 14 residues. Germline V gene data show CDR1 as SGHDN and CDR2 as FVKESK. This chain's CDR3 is CASSPLTSGSGQFF. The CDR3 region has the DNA TGTGCCAGCAGCCCCTTGACTAGCGGGTCTGGGCAGTTCTTC.

The chain's CDR3 is CASSPRGQSYADTQYF. As DNA, the CDR3 is TGTGCCAGCTCACCAAGAGGACAGTCCTACGCAGATACGCAGTATTTT. The chain uses TRBV18 and TRBJ2-3; TRBD1 might be the D (6 bases). Germline V gene data show CDR1 as KGHSH and CDR2 as LQKENI. V lost 2 bases and J lost 4, with 16 bases in between. This CDR3 region has 16 residues.

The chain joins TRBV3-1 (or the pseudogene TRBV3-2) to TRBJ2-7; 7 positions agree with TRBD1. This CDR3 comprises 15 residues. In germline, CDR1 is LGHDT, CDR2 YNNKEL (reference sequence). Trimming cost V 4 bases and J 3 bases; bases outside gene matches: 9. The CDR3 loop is CASSPPGQSNYEQYF. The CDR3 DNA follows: TGTGCCAGCAGCCCCCCGGGACAGAGCAACTACGAGCAGTACTTC.

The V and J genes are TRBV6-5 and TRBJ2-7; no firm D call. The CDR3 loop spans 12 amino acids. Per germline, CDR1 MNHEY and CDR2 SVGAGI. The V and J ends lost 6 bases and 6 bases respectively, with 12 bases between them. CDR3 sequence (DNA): TGTGCCAGCAGCAACGTCCGAGGCGAGCAGTACTTC. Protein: CASSNVRGEQYF.

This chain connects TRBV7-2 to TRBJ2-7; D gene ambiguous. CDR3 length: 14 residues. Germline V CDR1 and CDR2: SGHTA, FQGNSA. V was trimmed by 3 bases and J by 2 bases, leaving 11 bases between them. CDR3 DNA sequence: TGTGCCAGCAGCTTGCGGATTGCAACCTACGAGCAGTACTTC. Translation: CASSLRIATYEQYF.

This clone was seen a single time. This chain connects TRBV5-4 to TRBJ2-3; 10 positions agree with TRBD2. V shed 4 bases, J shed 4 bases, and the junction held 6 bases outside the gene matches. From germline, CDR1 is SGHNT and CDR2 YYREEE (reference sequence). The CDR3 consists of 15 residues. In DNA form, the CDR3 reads TGTGCCAGCAGCGACCGGACTAGCGGATCAGATACGCAGTATTTT. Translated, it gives CASSDRTSGSDTQYF.

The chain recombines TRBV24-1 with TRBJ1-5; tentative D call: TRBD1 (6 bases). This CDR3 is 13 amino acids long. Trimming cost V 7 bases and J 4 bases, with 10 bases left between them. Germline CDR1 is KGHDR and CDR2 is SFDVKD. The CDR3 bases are TGTGCCACCAGCAGGGGTGGAAATCAGCCCCAGCATTTT. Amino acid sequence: CATSRGGNQPQHF.

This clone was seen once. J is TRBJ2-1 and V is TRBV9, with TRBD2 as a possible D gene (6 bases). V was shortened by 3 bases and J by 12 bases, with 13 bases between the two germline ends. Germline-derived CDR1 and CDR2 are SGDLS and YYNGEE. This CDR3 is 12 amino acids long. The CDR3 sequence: CASSDRDSGQFF. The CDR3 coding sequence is TGTGCCAGCAGCGACCGGGATAGCGGGCAGTTCTTC.

CDR3 sequence: CASSKDREIADQPQHF. The CDR3 DNA reads as TGTGCCAGCAGCAAGGACAGGGAGATAGCGGATCAGCCCCAGCATTTT. The V gene is TRBV21-1, the J gene TRBJ1-5; TRBD1, as called in the table, went unchecked against the DNA. TRBV21-1 is classified as a pseudogene. The CDR3 is made up of 16 amino acids.